This T cell receptor beta chain was found in a study of T cells after yellow fever vaccination. This clonotype was seen a few times. From germline, CDR1 is SGHTA and CDR2 FQGNSA. V lost 0 bases, J lost 0 bases, and 12 bases lay in between. The CDR3 consists of 17 residues. MiXCR, run by TCRdb on the 5' RACE reads, gives a single entry per CDR3 protein. In the table there are 550,000 or so distinct CDR3 sequences, roughly a fifth of which are singletons. This TCR derives from a man aged 25 to 40 who received the YFV17D yellow fever vaccine. The sample in question was PBMCs, obtained 15 days after the yellow fever booster vaccination. The genes are TRBV7-2 and TRBJ1-3; D unclear. CDR3 DNA: TGTGCCAGCAGCTTAGCTTTTACGGCACTCTCTGGAAACACCATATATTTT. As protein: CASSLAFTALSGNTIYF.